The 32 T cell receptor beta chains reported below all come from one sample, sequenced in a study of glioma-infiltrating T cells. TCR alpha and beta CDR3 regions were amplified from RNA using iRepertoire nested multiplex PCR. TCRdb redid the calling of the multiplex PCR reads with MiXCR, one entry per CDR3 protein. This table holds over 120,000 distinct CDR3 sequences, 35% to 50% found once. The sample was glioma tissue, nonneoplastic brain tissue, or PBMCs (not recorded which). Receptors were obtained from a human donor with low-grade glioma or glioblastoma, undergoing nonglioma brain surgery, or in good health (not recorded which).

Only a few counts were recorded for this clonotype. The gene calls are TRBV4-1 and TRBJ2-7; no firm D call. Looked up from germline, CDR1 is MGHRA and CDR2 is YSYEKL. This CDR3 is built from 14 residues. V was shortened by 0 bases and J by 1 base, with 7 bases between the two germline ends. CDR3 coding DNA: TGCGCCAGCAGCCAAGATGGCGGATCCTACGAGCAGTACTTC. Amino acids: CASSQDGGSYEQYF.

The chain is built from TRBV4-1 and TRBJ2-1; D might be TRBD2 (5 bases). The CDR3 has 15 residues. Germline CDR1 and CDR2: MGHRA and YSYEKL. Deletions cut 0 bases from V and 4 bases from J, with 10 bases between. CDR3 in amino acids: CASSQEVPGYNEQFF. The CDR3, as DNA: TGCGCCAGCAGCCAAGAGGTCCCGGGATACAATGAGCAGTTCTTC.

The chain recombines TRBV7-9 with TRBJ2-7; D gene ambiguous. This CDR3 region has 13 residues. V lost 5 bases to trimming and J lost 3 bases, with 11 bases between them. Germline values: CDR1 SEHNR, CDR2 FQNEAQ (reference sequence). DNA of the CDR3: TGTGCCAGCAGCCCGGACGGCGTCTACGAGCAGTACTTC. Amino acid sequence: CASSPDGVYEQYF. Complete variable domain (other parts from reference TRBV7-9 and TRBJ2-7): DTGVSQNPRHKITKRGQNVTFRCDPISEHNRLYWYRQTLGQGPEFLTYFQNEAQLEKSRLLSDRFSAERPKGSFSTLEIQRTEQGDSAMYLCASSPDGVYEQYFGPGTRLTVT.

The chain has TRBV5-1 and TRBJ1-1, with 7 bases matching TRBD1. CDR1 is SGHRS, CDR2 YFSETQ, per germline. J gave up 2 bases and V 4 bases, and 5 bases lay outside the gene matches. The CDR3 totals 14 residues. The CDR3 nucleotides are TGCGCCAGCAGCACGGGACAGATAAACACTGAAGCTTTCTTT. Protein: CASSTGQINTEAFF. Using reference TRBV5-1 and TRBJ1-1 for the parts outside the CDR3, the full variable domain is KAGVTQTPRYLIKTRGQQVTLSCSPISGHRSVSWYQQTPGQGLQFLFEYFSETQRNKGNFPGRFSGRQFSNSRSEMNVSTLELGDSALYLCASSTGQINTEAFFGQGTRLTVV.

This chain connects TRBV28 to TRBJ2-3; D is ambiguous. CDR1 and CDR2 from the germline V gene are MDHEN and SYDVKM. The CDR3 is 14 amino acids. V dropped 6 bases and J dropped 6 bases, with 16 bases sitting between them. The CDR3 sequence: CASSLGSIDDTQYF. CDR3 nucleotide sequence: TGTGCCAGCAGCTTAGGCTCGATCGATGATACGCAGTATTTT.

CDR3 in amino acids: CASSILGEMETQYF. The DNA for the CDR3 is TGTGCCAGTAGTATCCTGGGGGAGATGGAGACCCAGTACTTC. The chain links TRBV19 to TRBJ2-5; possibly TRBD1 or TRBD2 for D (5 bases each). The CDR3 covers 14 residues. Trimming removed 3 bases from V and 5 bases from J, with 13 bases in between. Per germline, CDR1 LNHDA and CDR2 SQIVND (reference sequence).

In this sample, this clonotype turned up many times. This chain joins TRBV24-1 and TRBJ2-5; 9 positions match TRBD1. The CDR3 spans 16 residues. Per the germline V gene, CDR1 is KGHDR and CDR2 is SFDVKD. V gave up 3 bases and J gave up 3 bases; unmatched junction bases: 7. The CDR3, as DNA: TGTGCCACCAGTGATCCAGAGCGGACAGGGGAAGAGACCCAGTACTTC. Translating it yields CATSDPERTGEETQYF.

This sequence joins TRBV18 and TRBJ2-3; D is tentatively TRBD1 or TRBD2 (5 bases each). Germline lookup yields CDR1 KGHSH and CDR2 LQKENI. V lost 3 bases, J lost 5 bases, and 12 bases lay in between. This CDR3 has 14 residues. For the CDR3, the DNA is TGTGCCAGCTCACCCGGCCTTGGGGGAGATACGCAGTATTTT. It codes for CASSPGLGGDTQYF.

This clonotype showed up just a few times. Here the CDR3 reads CSARGYTEAFF. CDR3 DNA: TGCAGTGCTAGGGGTTACACTGAAGCTTTCTTT. V and J are TRBV20-1 and TRBJ1-1; no reliable D call. The CDR3 contains 11 residues. Trimming shortened V by 3 bases and J by 3 bases, and 5 bases separated the two germline ends. The germline V gene has CDR1 DFQATT and CDR2 SNEGSKA (reference sequence).

This sequence joins TRBV7-9 and TRBJ1-2, with 7 nucleotides matching TRBD1. The CDR3 loop spans 15 amino acids. J lost 8 bases, V lost 1 base, and 10 bases had no gene match. Germline values: CDR1 SEHNR, CDR2 FQNEAQ (reference sequence). CDR3: CASSLENRGERGYTF. Written as DNA, the CDR3 is TGTGCCAGCAGCTTAGAGAACAGGGGAGAAAGAGGCTACACCTTC.

The genes are TRBV20-1 and TRBJ1-2, with D unresolved. Trimming left V 3 bases short and J 8 bases short, with 19 bases between. There are 14 residues in the CDR3. The germline V gene has CDR1 DFQATT and CDR2 SNEGSKA (reference sequence). The CDR3 DNA is TGCAGTGCTAGTCCCCGTGGACTCATGGGGGGCTACACCTTC. Protein product: CSASPRGLMGGYTF.

This clonotype showed up just a few times. The gene calls are TRBV27 and TRBJ2-7; D might be TRBD2 (6 bases). In germline, CDR1 is MNHEY, CDR2 SMNVEV (reference sequence). With 7 bases removed from V and 4 bases from J, the gap between germline ends came to 14 bases. The CDR3 is 13 residues long. The CDR3 nucleotides are TGTGCCAGCATGCGCACCGGAGGGTACGAGCAGTACTTC. As protein: CASMRTGGYEQYF.

The gene calls are TRBV6-1 and TRBJ2-6; 7 bases are a match to TRBD1. J gave up 0 bases and V 4 bases, and 9 bases lay outside the gene matches. This CDR3 is built from 18 residues. The V gene's germline CDR1 is MNHNS and CDR2 SASEGT. CDR3 sequence (DNA): TGTGCCAGCAGTGGCCGGACAGGCAACCCCTCTGGGGCCAACGTCCTGACTTTC. This translates into CASSGRTGNPSGANVLTF.

This clonotype was seen a single time. The gene calls are TRBV6-5 and TRBJ2-7; 12 bases are shared with TRBD2. Germline assignment: CDR1 MNHEY and CDR2 SVGAGI. Trimming cost V 6 bases and J 5 bases; bases outside gene matches: 5. The length of the CDR3 is 14 residues. CDR3 nucleotide sequence: TGTGCCAGCAGCCTAGCGGGAGGGCTCAACGAGCAGTACTTC. This encodes CASSLAGGLNEQYF.

V is TRBV20-1 and J is TRBJ2-5; maybe TRBD2 (6 bases). V was pared by 7 bases and J by 5 bases, with 14 bases between. Germline values: CDR1 DFQATT, CDR2 SNEGSKA (reference sequence). CDR3 length equals 12 residues. The CDR3 protein is CSVQARGETQYF. Written as DNA, the CDR3 is TGCAGTGTCCAAGCCCGGGGGGAGACCCAGTACTTC.

The chain employs TRBV4-3 and TRBJ2-7, with D perhaps being TRBD1 or TRBD2 (5 bases each). The CDR3 totals 15 residues. The germline CDR1 and CDR2 sequences are LGHNA and YSLEER. Trimming stripped 2 bases from V and 0 bases from J, with 11 bases between. In nucleotides, the CDR3 is TGCGCCAGCAGCCAACTAGCCGGGACCTCCTACGAGCAGTACTTC. Protein sequence: CASSQLAGTSYEQYF.

Here the CDR3 reads CASSKAGTSKETQYF. In DNA, the CDR3 is TGTGCCAGCAGTAAAGCTGGGACTTCTAAAGAGACCCAGTACTTC. This chain connects TRBV28 to TRBJ2-5; the D gene is possibly TRBD2 (6 bases). V was trimmed by 5 bases and J by 3 bases, leaving 16 bases between them. This CDR3 contains 15 residues. Germline V gene data show CDR1 as MDHEN and CDR2 as SYDVKM.

The V gene is TRBV4-1, the J gene TRBJ1-2; 8 bases are shared with TRBD1. V was clipped by 5 bases and J by 8 bases; unmatched bases: 16. Germline CDR1 and CDR2: MGHRA and YSYEKL. The CDR3 is 16 residues long. This CDR3 reads CASSGVSGQAGWGYTF. CDR3 coding DNA: TGCGCCAGCAGCGGAGTGTCGGGACAGGCCGGCTGGGGCTACACCTTC.

The J gene is TRBJ1-6, the V gene TRBV20-1; 7 bases are a match to TRBD1. The V and J ends lost 3 bases and 8 bases, in that order; junction bases with no gene match: 10. The germline V gene has CDR1 DFQATT and CDR2 SNEGSKA (reference sequence). The CDR3 runs 15 residues. The CDR3 nucleotides read TGCAGTGCTAGGGACCCGACAGGGCATGATTCACCCCTCCACTTT. Amino acids: CSARDPTGHDSPLHF.

Details on this clonotype: The junction does not match germline at one end; this may be a read error. The chain couples TRBV28 to TRBJ2-2; possibly TRBD2 for D (6 bases). The germline V gene encodes CDR1 MDHEN and CDR2 SYDVKM. The CDR3 runs to 11 residues. CDR3 protein: CASSAPGGLFF. CDR3 nucleotides: TGTGCCAGCAGTGCCCCCGGGGGGCTGTTTTTT.

The CDR3 region has the DNA TGCGCCAGCAGCCGAACCGGACAGGGCGGCTACAATGAGCAGTTCTTC. Protein product: CASSRTGQGGYNEQFF. J is TRBJ2-1 and V is TRBV4-3; 8 bases line up with TRBD1. CDR3 length: 16 amino acids. The trim removed 4 bases at V and 3 bases at J, leaving 8 bases unmatched. The germline V gene encodes CDR1 LGHNA and CDR2 YSLEER.

The chain employs TRBV12-3 or TRBV12-4 and TRBJ2-7; 12 nucleotides agree with TRBD2. The CDR3 length is 14 residues. V trimming: 6 bases; J trimming: 8 bases; junction bases outside the gene matches: 8. The CDR3 sequence is CASSPTSGGLKQYF. CDR3 bases: TGTGCCAGCAGCCCGACTAGCGGGGGTCTCAAGCAGTACTTC.

This clonotype was seen only once. This chain uses TRBV20-1 with TRBJ1-2; 7 bases match TRBD1. The CDR3 contains 12 residues. From germline, CDR1 is DFQATT and CDR2 SNEGSKA (reference sequence). The V gene end was trimmed by 7 bases and the J gene end by 4 bases; junction bases not matched to a gene: 6. The CDR3 is CSVFRGSYGYTF. The CDR3 DNA is TGCAGTGTTTTCAGGGGGAGCTATGGCTACACCTTC.

This clonotype was picked up one time. The V and J genes are TRBV4-3 and TRBJ2-3; D tentatively fits TRBD1 or TRBD2 (5 bases each). The CDR3 is made up of 15 amino acids. Trimming cost V 0 bases and J 5 bases, with 12 bases left between them. The germline V gene encodes CDR1 LGHNA and CDR2 YSLEER. The CDR3 DNA follows: TGCGCCAGCAGCCAAGACTGGGGGTCCGGAGATACGCAGTATTTT. This translates into CASSQDWGSGDTQYF.

This clonotype has more than one count but fewer than ten. The chain joins TRBV27 to TRBJ2-7; D is unresolved. CDR1 MNHEY and CDR2 SMNVEV come from the germline V gene (reference sequence). CDR3 length: 12 amino acids. Trimming took 2 bases from V and 3 from J, leaving 5 bases between them. The CDR3 loop reads CASSLPYYEQYF. The CDR3 DNA reads TGTGCCAGCAGTTTACCCTACTACGAGCAGTACTTC.

The V and J genes are TRBV20-1 and TRBJ2-5, with D uncertain. The CDR3 length is 13 residues. V lost 5 bases to trimming and J lost 3 bases, with 13 bases between them. CDR1 DFQATT and CDR2 SNEGSKA come from the germline V gene (reference sequence). The chain's CDR3 is CSAPVGNEETQYF. The CDR3 DNA follows: TGCAGTGCTCCCGTGGGGAATGAAGAGACCCAGTACTTC.

This clonotype was detected only a few times. The chain carries TRBV6-1 and TRBJ1-1; D gene ambiguous. CDR1 and CDR2 from the germline V gene are MNHNS and SASEGT. V lost 3 bases to trimming and J lost 5 bases, with 16 bases between them. This CDR3 is built from 15 residues. The CDR3 coding sequence is TGTGCCAGCAGTGATGGAAGGGCTAGTCGAACTGAAGCTTTCTTT. Residues: CASSDGRASRTEAFF.

The chain employs TRBV7-9 and TRBJ2-5; 13 positions match TRBD2. Germline V gene data show CDR1 as SEHNR and CDR2 as FQNEAQ (reference sequence). CDR3 length: 15 residues. Germline trimming cut 4 bases from V and 2 bases from J; bases unmatched to any gene: 1. CDR3 DNA: TGTGCCAGCAGCTCGACTAGCGGGGGGCAAGAGACCCAGTACTTC. Translated, it gives CASSSTSGGQETQYF.

Points on this clonotype: The junction departs from germline at one end; a sequencing error may be responsible. The CDR3 protein is CASSFPGGRTDTRYF. DNA of the CDR3: TGTGCCAGCAGCTTTCCGGGAGGGAGGACAGATACGCGGTATTTT. This chain joins TRBV5-4 and TRBJ2-3, with TRBD2 matching 8 bases. The germline gives CDR1 SGHNT, CDR2 YYREEE (reference sequence). The CDR3 spans 15 residues. The whole variable domain, filled in from reference TRBV5-4 and TRBJ2-3, reads ETGVTQSPTHLIKTRGQQVTLRCSSQSGHNTVSWYQQALGQGPQFIFQYYREEENGRGNFPPRFSGLQFPNYSSELNVNALELDDSALYLCASSFPGGRTDTRYFGPGTRLTVL.

This clonotype turned up a few times. The chain couples TRBV7-2 to TRBJ2-5; no clear D gene. This CDR3 has 13 residues. The germline CDR1 and CDR2 sequences are SGHTA and FQGNSA. V gave up 2 bases and J gave up 0 bases, with 4 bases separating them. The CDR3 DNA reads TGTGCCAGCAGCTTACCGGACCAAGAGACCCAGTACTTC. Protein sequence: CASSLPDQETQYF.

V and J are TRBV20-1 and TRBJ1-1; D remains ambiguous. Germline values: CDR1 DFQATT, CDR2 SNEGSKA (reference sequence). V lost 2 bases to trimming and J lost 8 bases, with 15 bases between them. CDR3 length equals 13 residues. CDR3 nucleotides: TGCAGTGCTAGATCGTCCTCTGGCGGGGAAGCTTTCTTT. It codes for CSARSSSGGEAFF.

This clonotype occurred a few times. The rearrangement links TRBV19 to TRBJ1-5; D may be TRBD1 (5 bases). Trimming took 5 bases from V and 1 from J, leaving 12 bases between them. Germline assignment: CDR1 LNHDA and CDR2 SQIVND (reference sequence). This CDR3 comprises 15 residues. The CDR3 loop is CASSRAGTSNQPQHF. The CDR3 DNA reads as TGTGCCAGTAGTCGAGCCGGGACCAGCAATCAGCCCCAGCATTTT.